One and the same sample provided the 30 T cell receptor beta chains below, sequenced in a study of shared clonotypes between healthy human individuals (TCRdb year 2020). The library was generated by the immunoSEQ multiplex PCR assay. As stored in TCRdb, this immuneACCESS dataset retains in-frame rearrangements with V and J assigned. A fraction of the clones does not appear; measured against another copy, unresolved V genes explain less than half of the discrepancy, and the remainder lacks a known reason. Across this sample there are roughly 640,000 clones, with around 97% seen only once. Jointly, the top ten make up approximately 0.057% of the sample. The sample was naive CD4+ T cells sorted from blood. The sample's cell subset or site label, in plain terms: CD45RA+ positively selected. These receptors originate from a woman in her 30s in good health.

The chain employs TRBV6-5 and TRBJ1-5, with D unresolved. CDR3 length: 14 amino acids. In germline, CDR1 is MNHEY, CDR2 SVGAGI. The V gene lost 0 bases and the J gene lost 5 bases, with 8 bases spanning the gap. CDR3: CASSYSDRDQPQHF. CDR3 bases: TGTGCCAGCAGTTACTCTGACCGTGATCAGCCCCAGCATTTT.

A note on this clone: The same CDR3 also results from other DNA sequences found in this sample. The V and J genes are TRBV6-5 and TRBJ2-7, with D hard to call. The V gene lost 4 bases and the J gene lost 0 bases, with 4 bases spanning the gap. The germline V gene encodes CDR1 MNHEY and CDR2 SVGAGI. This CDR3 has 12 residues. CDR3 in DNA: TGTGCCAGCAGTTCGGACTCCTACGAGCAGTACTTC. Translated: CASSSDSYEQYF.

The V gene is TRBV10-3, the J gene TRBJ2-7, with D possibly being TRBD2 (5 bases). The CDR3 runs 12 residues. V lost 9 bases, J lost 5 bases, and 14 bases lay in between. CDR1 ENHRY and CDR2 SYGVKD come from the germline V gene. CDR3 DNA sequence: TGTGCCATTTCACGGGCGGGCCACGAGCAGTACTTC. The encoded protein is CAISRAGHEQYF.

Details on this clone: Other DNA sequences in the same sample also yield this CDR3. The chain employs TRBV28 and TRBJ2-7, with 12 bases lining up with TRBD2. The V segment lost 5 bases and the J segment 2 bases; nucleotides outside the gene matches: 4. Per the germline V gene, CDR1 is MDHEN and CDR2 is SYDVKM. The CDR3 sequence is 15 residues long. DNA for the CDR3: TGTGCCAGCAGTCCAAGACTAGCGGGGGCCTACGAGCAGTACTTC. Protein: CASSPRLAGAYEQYF.

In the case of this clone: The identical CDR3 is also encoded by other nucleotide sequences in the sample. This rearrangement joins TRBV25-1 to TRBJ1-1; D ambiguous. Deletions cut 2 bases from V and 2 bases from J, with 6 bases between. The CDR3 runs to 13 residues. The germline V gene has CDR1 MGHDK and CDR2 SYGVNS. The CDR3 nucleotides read TGTGCCAGCAGTGAACAAGGTAACACTGAAGCTTTCTTT. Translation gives CASSEQGNTEAFF.

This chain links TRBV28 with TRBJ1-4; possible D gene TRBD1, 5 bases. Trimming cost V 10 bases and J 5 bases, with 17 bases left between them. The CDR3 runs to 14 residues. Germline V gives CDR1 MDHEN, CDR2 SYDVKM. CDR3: CATGNPTENEKLFF. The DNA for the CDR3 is TGTGCCACCGGGAACCCGACAGAAAATGAAAAACTGTTTTTT. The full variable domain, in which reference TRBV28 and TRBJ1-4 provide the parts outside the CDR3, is DVKVTQSSRYLVKRTGEKVFLECVQDMDHENMFWYRQDPGLGLRLIYFSYDVKMKEKGDIPEGYSVSREKKERFSLILESASTNQTSMYLCATGNPTENEKLFFGSGTQLSVL.

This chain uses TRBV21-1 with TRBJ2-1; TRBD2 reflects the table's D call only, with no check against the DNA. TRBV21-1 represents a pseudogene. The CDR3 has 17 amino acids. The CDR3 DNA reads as TGTGCCAGCTCAACCCGGACTAGCGGGAGGGTTGGAAATGAGCAGTTCTTC. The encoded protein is CASSTRTSGRVGNEQFF.

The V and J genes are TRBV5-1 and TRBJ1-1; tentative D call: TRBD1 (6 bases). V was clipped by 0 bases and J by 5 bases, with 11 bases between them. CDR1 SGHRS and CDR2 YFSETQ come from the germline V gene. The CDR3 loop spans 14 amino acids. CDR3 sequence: CASSLEGRGTEAFF. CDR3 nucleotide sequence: TGCGCCAGCAGCTTGGAGGGCAGGGGTACTGAAGCTTTCTTT.

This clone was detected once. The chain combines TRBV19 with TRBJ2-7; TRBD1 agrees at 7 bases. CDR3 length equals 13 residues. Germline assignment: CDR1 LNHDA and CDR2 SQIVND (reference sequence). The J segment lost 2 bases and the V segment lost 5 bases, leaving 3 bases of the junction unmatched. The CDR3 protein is CASSRDRPYEQYF. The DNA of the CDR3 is TGTGCCAGTAGTCGGGACAGACCCTACGAGCAGTACTTC.

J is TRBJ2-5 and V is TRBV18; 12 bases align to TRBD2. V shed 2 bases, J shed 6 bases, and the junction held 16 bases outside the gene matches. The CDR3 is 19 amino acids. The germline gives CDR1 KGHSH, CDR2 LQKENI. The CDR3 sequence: CASSPGLLAGGGLLQTQYF. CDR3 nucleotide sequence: TGTGCCAGCTCACCAGGGCTACTAGCGGGAGGAGGACTGTTGCAGACCCAGTACTTC.

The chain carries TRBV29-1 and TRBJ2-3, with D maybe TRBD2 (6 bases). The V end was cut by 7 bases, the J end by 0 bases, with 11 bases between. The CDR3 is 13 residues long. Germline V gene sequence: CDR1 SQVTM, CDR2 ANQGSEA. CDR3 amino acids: CSAPTSSTDTQYF. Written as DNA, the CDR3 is TGCAGCGCTCCGACTAGTAGCACAGATACGCAGTATTTT.

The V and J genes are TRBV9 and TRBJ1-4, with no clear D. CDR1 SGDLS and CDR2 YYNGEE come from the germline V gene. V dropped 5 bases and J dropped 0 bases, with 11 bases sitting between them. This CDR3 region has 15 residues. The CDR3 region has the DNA TGTGCCAGCAGTCCCAGTTCAGCAACTAATGAAAAACTGTTTTTT. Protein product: CASSPSSATNEKLFF.

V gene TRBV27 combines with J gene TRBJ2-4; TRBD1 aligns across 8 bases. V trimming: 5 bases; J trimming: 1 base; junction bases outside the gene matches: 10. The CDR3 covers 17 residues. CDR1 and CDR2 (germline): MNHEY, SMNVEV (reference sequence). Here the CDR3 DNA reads TGTGCCAGCAGTCCTACCCGGGACAGGCGCGCCAAAAACATTCAGTACTTC. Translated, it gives CASSPTRDRRAKNIQYF.

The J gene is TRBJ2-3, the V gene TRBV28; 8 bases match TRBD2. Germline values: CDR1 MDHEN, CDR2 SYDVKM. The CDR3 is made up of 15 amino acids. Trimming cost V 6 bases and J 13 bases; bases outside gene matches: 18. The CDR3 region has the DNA TGTGCCAGCAGGCCAGGGGCTGCGGGAGGACCCAGGGAGTATTTT. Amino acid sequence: CASRPGAAGGPREYF.

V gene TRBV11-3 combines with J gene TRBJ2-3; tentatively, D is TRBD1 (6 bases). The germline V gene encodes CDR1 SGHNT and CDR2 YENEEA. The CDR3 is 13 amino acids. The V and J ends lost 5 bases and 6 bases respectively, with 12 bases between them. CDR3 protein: CASSPWQGDTQYF. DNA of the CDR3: TGTGCCAGCAGCCCCTGGCAGGGGGATACGCAGTATTTT. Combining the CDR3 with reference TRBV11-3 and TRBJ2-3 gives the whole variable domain EAGVVQSPRYKIIEKKQPVAFWCNPISGHNTLYWYLQNLGQGPELLIRYENEEAVDDSQLPKDRFSAERLKGVDSTLKIQPAELGDSAVYLCASSPWQGDTQYFGPGTRLTVL.

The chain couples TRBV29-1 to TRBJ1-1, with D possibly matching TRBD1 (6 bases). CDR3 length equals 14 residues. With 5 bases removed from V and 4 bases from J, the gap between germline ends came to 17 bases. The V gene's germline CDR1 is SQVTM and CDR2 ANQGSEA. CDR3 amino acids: CSVRGQTKGTEAFF. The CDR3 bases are TGCAGCGTTAGGGGACAAACCAAGGGCACTGAAGCTTTCTTT.

CDR3 sequence: CASSTGPQNIQYF. In nucleotides, the CDR3 is TGTGCCAGCTCAACGGGCCCCCAAAACATTCAGTACTTC. This rearrangement joins TRBV18 to TRBJ2-4, with no clear D. The CDR3 totals 13 residues. CDR1 is KGHSH and CDR2 is LQKENI in the germline V gene. V lost 5 bases and J 5 bases, leaving 10 bases between the germline ends. The full variable domain, its missing parts supplied by reference TRBV18 and TRBJ2-4, is NAGVMQNPRHLVRRRGQEARLRCSPMKGHSHVYWYRQLPEEGLKFMVYLQKENIIDESGMPKERFSAEFPKEGPSILRIQQVVRGDSAAYFCASSTGPQNIQYFGAGTRLSVL.

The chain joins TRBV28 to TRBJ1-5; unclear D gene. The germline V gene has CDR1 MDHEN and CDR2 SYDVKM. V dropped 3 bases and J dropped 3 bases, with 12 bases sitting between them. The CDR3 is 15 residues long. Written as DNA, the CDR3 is TGTGCCAGCAGTTTTTGGGCAGGACCCAATCAGCCCCAGCATTTT. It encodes CASSFWAGPNQPQHF.

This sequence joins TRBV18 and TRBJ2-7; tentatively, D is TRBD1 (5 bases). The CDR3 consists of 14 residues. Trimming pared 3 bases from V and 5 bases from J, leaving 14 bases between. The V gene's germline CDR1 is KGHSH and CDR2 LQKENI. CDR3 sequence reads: CASSPALGLNEQYF. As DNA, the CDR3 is TGTGCCAGCTCACCCGCGTTGGGGCTCAACGAGCAGTACTTC.

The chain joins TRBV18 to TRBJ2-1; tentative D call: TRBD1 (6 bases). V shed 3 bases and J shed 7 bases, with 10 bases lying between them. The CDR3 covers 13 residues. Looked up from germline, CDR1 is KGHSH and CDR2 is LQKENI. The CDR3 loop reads CASSPLTGNEQFF. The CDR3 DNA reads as TGTGCCAGCTCACCCCTGACAGGAAATGAGCAGTTCTTC.

This CDR3 is CASSPPGVTEAFF. In DNA, the CDR3 is TGTGCCAGCAGTCCCCCAGGTGTGACTGAAGCTTTCTTT. The chain carries TRBV6-5 and TRBJ1-1; D uncertain. CDR3 length: 13 amino acids. Trimming left V 5 bases short and J 5 bases short, with 12 bases between. Germline V gives CDR1 MNHEY, CDR2 SVGAGI.

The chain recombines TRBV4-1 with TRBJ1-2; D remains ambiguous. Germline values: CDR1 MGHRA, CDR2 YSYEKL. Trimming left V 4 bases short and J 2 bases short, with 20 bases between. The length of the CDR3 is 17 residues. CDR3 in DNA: TGCGCCAGCAGCCCAGAGAACGGGATCTCCTCAAACTATGGCTACACCTTC. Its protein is CASSPENGISSNYGYTF.

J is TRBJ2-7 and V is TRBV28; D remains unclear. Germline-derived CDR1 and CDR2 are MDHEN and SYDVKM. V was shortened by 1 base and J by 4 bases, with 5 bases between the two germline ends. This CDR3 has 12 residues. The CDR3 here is CASSLLQYEQYF. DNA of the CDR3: TGTGCCAGCAGTTTATTGCAATACGAGCAGTACTTC.

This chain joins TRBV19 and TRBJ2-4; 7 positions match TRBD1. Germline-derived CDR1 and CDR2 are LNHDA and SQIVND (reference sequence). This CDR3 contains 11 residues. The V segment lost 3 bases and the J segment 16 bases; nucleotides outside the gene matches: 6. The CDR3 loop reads CASSIPGTVYF. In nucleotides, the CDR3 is TGTGCCAGTAGTATTCCCGGGACAGTTTACTTC. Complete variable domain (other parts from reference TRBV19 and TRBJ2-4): DGGITQSPKYLFRKEGQNVTLSCEQNLNHDAMYWYRQDPGQGLRLIYYSQIVNDFQKGDIAEGYSVSREKKESFPLTVTSAQKNPTAFYLCASSIPGTVYFGAGTRLSVL.

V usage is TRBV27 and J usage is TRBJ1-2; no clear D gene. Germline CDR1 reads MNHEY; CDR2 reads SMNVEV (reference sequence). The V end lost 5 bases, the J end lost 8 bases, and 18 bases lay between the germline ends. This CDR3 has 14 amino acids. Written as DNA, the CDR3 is TGTGCCAGCAGTCCGATCGACCACCCTATGGGCTACACCTTC. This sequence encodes CASSPIDHPMGYTF.

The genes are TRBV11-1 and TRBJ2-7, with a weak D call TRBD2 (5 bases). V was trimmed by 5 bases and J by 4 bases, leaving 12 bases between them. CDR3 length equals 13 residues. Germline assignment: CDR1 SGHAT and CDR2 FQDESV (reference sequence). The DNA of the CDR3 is TGTGCCAGCAGCCATAGCGAGAAATACGAGCAGTACTTC. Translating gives CASSHSEKYEQYF. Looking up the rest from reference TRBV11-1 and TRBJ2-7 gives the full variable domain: EAEVAQSPRYKITEKSQAVAFWCDPISGHATLYWYRQILGQGPELLVQFQDESVVDDSQLPKDRFSAERLKGVDSTLKIQPAELGDSAMYLCASSHSEKYEQYFGPGTRLTVT.

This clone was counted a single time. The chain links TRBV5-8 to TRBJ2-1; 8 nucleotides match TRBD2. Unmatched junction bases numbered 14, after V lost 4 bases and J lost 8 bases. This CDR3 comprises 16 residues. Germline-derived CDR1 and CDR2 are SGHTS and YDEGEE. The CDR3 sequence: CASSERPGLDVYEQFF. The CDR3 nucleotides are TGTGCCAGCAGCGAACGGCCGGGACTAGATGTCTATGAGCAGTTCTTC.

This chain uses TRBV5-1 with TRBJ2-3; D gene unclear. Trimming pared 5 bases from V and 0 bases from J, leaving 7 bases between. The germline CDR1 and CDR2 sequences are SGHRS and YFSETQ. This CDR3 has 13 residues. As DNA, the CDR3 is TGCGCCAGCAGACAGTCTAGCACAGATACGCAGTATTTT. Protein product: CASRQSSTDTQYF.

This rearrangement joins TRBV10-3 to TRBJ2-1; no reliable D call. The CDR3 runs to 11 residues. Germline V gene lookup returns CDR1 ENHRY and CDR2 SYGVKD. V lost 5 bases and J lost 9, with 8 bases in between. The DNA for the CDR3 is TGTGCCATCAGTACAGTAAGTGAGCAGTTCTTC. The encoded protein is CAISTVSEQFF.

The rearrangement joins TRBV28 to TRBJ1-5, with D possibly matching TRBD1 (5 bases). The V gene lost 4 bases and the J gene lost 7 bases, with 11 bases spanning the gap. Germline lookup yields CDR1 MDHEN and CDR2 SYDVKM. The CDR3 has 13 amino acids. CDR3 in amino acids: CASSSGSSQPQHF. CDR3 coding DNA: TGTGCCAGCAGTTCAGGGTCCAGCCAGCCCCAGCATTTT.